A selection of T cell receptor beta chains follows, all from one sample in a study of T cells in Graves' hyperthyroidism and ophthalmopathy. TCRdb re-analysed the multiplex PCR reads in MiXCR, keeping a single row per CDR3 protein. The sample carries fewer than 650,000 distinct CDR3 sequences, about 14% recorded once. The sample was blood. These receptors were obtained from a woman aged 40 to 49 with Graves' hyperthyroidism. Both conserved end residues are part of each CDR3. A D gene is named only where the DNA matches it firmly. Expanded clones are given a class, and other clones once, few, many or no size at all.

TRBV5-1,TRBJ1-1,TRBD1,15,.,TGCGCCAGCAGCACAAACAGGGGTATAAACACTGAAGCTTTCTTT,CASSTNRGINTEAFF
TRBV7-2,TRBJ1-5,.,15,many,TGTGCCAGCAGCCCTAAGTCCGGTCCCTATCAGCCCCAGCATTTT,CASSPKSGPYQPQHF
TRBV10-2,TRBJ2-1,TRBD2,15,few,TGCGCCAGCAGTGAGGCGGGAGCTGGGAATAATGAGCAGTTCTTC,CASSEAGAGNNEQFF
TRBV2,TRBJ1-5,TRBD1,14,many,TGTGCCAGCAGTGACATTGAAGGGGGCCAGCCCCAGCATTTT,CASSDIEGGQPQHF
TRBV15,TRBJ2-3,TRBD2,16,.,TGTGCCACCAGCAGATTCCTAGCGGGCAGCACAGATACGCAGTATTTT,CATSRFLAGSTDTQYF
TRBV20-1,TRBJ2-6,.,13,many,TGCAGTGCCCAGACGGCAGGGGCCAACGTCCTGACTTTC,CSAQTAGANVLTF
TRBV19,TRBJ2-1,.,13,many,TGTGCCAGTAGTCCGGGAGCGTGGGGTGAGCAGTTCTTC,CASSPGAWGEQFF
TRBV20-1,TRBJ2-6,.,18,many,TGCAGTGCGAGGGACGTAGGGGGAGAACGTACTGGGGCCAACGTCCTGACTTTC,CSARDVGGERTGANVLTF
TRBV5-6,TRBJ1-1,.,13,.,TGTGCCAGCAGCTTCGGGACAAGGACTGAAGCTTTCTTT,CASSFGTRTEAFF
TRBV27,TRBJ2-1,.,15,few,TGTGCCAGCAGTTTAAGCGCTGGGCAGTACAATGAGCAGTTCTTC,CASSLSAGQYNEQFF
TRBV2,TRBJ2-7,TRBD2,15,many,TGTGCCAGCTCTGGGGCTAGCGGGAGCGGCTACGAGCAGTACTTC,CASSGASGSGYEQYF
TRBV27,TRBJ2-3,TRBD2,15,many,TGTGCCAGCAGCCCAGGACTAGCGGGAGTAGATACGCAGTATTTT,CASSPGLAGVDTQYF
TRBV28,TRBJ2-3,TRBD2,16,many,TGTGCCAGCAGGCCCCGACTAGCGGGAGTTGCAGATACGCAGTATTTT,CASRPRLAGVADTQYF
TRBV27,TRBJ1-2,.,14,many,TGTGCCAGCAGTTTCCGGGACACTTCTAGGGGCTACACCTTC,CASSFRDTSRGYTF
TRBV7-8,TRBJ1-1,.,14,many,TGTGCCAGCAGCTTCCAGGGAGTTACCAATGAAGCTTTCTTT,CASSFQGVTNEAFF
TRBV27,TRBJ2-7,.,13,few,TGTGCCAGCAGTTTTGAAGGGAACTACGAGCAGTACTTC,CASSFEGNYEQYF